Many counts were recorded for the clone carrying this T cell receptor beta chain. The entry originates in a study of T cells in Graves' hyperthyroidism and ophthalmopathy. Germline V gene sequence: CDR1 MDHEN, CDR2 SYDVKM. The germline V and J ends were trimmed by 2 bases and 1 base, with 14 bases remaining between them. The CDR3 is 16 residues long. Amplified TCR beta CDR3 regions derived from RNA transcripts. With the HTBI primer set, the TCR CDR3 went through a first round of RT-PCR. TCRdb ran MiXCR on the multiplex PCR reads and lists one entry per CDR3 protein. The profile shows hundreds of thousands of distinct CDR3 sequences, over 15% of them singletons.

Sequencing was done on a sample of blood. The V call is TRBV28, the J call TRBJ1-1, with D possibly TRBD1 on 5 matching bases. This TCR was recovered from an older woman with Graves' ophthalmopathy. This CDR3 is CASSLNPAQANTEAFF. The CDR3 nucleotides are TGTGCCAGCAGTTTAAATCCGGCACAGGCGAACACTGAAGCTTTCTTT.